This entry lists 9 T cell receptor beta chains sequenced from one sample in a study of T cells after yellow fever vaccination. TCRdb analysed the 5' RACE reads with MiXCR anew, one entry per CDR3 protein. The sample shows some 99,000 distinct CDR3 sequences, 4.5% to 6% of them seen only once. The sequences come from CD8+ T cells sorted from PBMCs, collected 10 days after the yellow fever booster vaccination. The receptors derive from a man aged 18 to 29 who received the YFV17D yellow fever vaccine.

The chain links TRBV7-9 to TRBJ1-4, with 7 bases lining up with TRBD1. Germline V gene sequence: CDR1 SEHNR, CDR2 FQNEAQ (reference sequence). CDR3 length equals 15 residues. V dropped 2 bases and J dropped 10; count of bases not matched to a gene: 10. CDR3 residues: CASSLTGDQGGKLFF. The DNA for the CDR3 is TGTGCCAGCAGCTTAACAGGGGACCAAGGGGGAAAACTGTTTTTT.

This clonotype was seen at least ten times. J is TRBJ2-1 and V is TRBV15; 7 nucleotides line up with TRBD2. The CDR3 spans 18 residues. Germline V lookup: CDR1 LNHNV, CDR2 YYDKDF (reference sequence). V shed 5 bases and J 2 bases; nucleotides not matched to a gene: 15. CDR3 protein: CATSPHSQAGTAYNEQFF. The CDR3 DNA reads TGTGCCACCAGCCCGCACTCTCAAGCGGGGACCGCCTACAATGAGCAGTTCTTC. The whole variable domain, remainder taken from reference TRBV15 and TRBJ2-1, is DAMVIQNPRYQVTQFGKPVTLSCSQTLNHNVMYWYQQKSSQAPKLLFHYYDKDFNNEADTPDNFQSRRPNTSFCFLDIRSPGLGDTAMYLCATSPHSQAGTAYNEQFFGPGTRLTVL.

The rearrangement links TRBV10-3 to TRBJ2-3; D might be TRBD2 (6 bases). CDR1 is ENHRY, CDR2 SYGVKD, per germline. The CDR3 contains 14 residues. The germline V and J ends were trimmed by 6 bases and 1 base, with 11 bases remaining between them. The CDR3, as DNA: TGTGCCATCAGCCCGGGCGGGGGCACAGATACGCAGTATTTT. Its translation: CAISPGGGTDTQYF.

This clonotype was counted ten times or more. This chain uses TRBV7-3 with TRBJ2-1; TRBD2 matches at 11 bases. The V gene's germline CDR1 is SGHTA and CDR2 FQGTGA. This CDR3 is built from 15 residues. Germline trimming cut 2 bases from V and 4 bases from J; bases unmatched to any gene: 1. The CDR3 spells CASSLLAGGYNEQFF. The CDR3, as DNA: TGTGCCAGCAGCTTACTAGCGGGGGGTTACAATGAGCAGTTCTTC.

A few counts support this clonotype. The CDR3 region is CASSLAIVTANGYTF. The DNA for the CDR3 is TGTGCCAGCAGCTTAGCCATCGTAACAGCTAATGGCTACACCTTC. The J gene is TRBJ1-2, the V gene TRBV7-2; the D is unclear. Germline loops: CDR1 SGHTA, CDR2 FQGNSA. The CDR3 loop spans 15 amino acids. Trimming left V 0 bases short and J 6 bases short, with 14 bases between.

Note on this clonotype: Mismatch with germline at one junction end may stem from a read error. J is TRBJ2-3 and V is TRBV20-1; tentatively, D is TRBD2 (6 bases). Germline V gene data show CDR1 as DFQATT and CDR2 as SNEGSKA (reference sequence). The CDR3 totals 16 residues. The CDR3 bases are TGCAGTGCTAGAGAGAGCGCGGGGTCTTACTCAGAAACGCAGTATTTT. It translates to CSARESAGSYSETQYF.

This sequence joins TRBV6-1 and TRBJ2-5; no firm D call. The CDR3 covers 14 residues. With 3 bases removed from V and 5 bases from J, the gap between germline ends came to 13 bases. CDR1 is MNHNS and CDR2 is SASEGT in the germline V gene. CDR3 sequence reads: CASSELGTVETQYF. The CDR3 DNA sequence: TGTGCCAGCAGTGAGCTGGGAACTGTGGAGACCCAGTACTTC.

The V call is TRBV20-1, the J call TRBJ2-7; D is perhaps TRBD1 or TRBD2 (5 bases each). There are 13 residues in the CDR3. Germline V gene sequence: CDR1 DFQATT, CDR2 SNEGSKA (reference sequence). With 0 bases removed from V and 6 bases from J, the gap between germline ends came to 12 bases. The CDR3 here is CSARERGLGEQYF. In DNA form, the CDR3 reads TGCAGTGCTAGAGAGAGGGGTTTAGGCGAGCAGTACTTC.

The sample holds many counts of this clonotype. The chain uses TRBV7-6 and TRBJ2-7, with D possibly being TRBD1 (5 bases). The germline V and J ends were trimmed by 4 bases and 3 bases, with 7 bases remaining between them. CDR3 size: 12 residues. Germline CDR1 SGHVS, CDR2 FNYEAQ. CDR3 sequence (DNA): TGTGCCAGCAGCTCAACAGGCTACGAGCAGTACTTC. Its translation: CASSSTGYEQYF. The whole variable domain, filled in from reference TRBV7-6 and TRBJ2-7, reads GAGVSQSPRYKVTKRGQDVALRCDPISGHVSLYWYRQALGQGPEFLTYFNYEAQQDKSGLPNDRFSAERPEGSISTLTIQRTEQRDSAMYRCASSSTGYEQYFGPGTRLTVT.